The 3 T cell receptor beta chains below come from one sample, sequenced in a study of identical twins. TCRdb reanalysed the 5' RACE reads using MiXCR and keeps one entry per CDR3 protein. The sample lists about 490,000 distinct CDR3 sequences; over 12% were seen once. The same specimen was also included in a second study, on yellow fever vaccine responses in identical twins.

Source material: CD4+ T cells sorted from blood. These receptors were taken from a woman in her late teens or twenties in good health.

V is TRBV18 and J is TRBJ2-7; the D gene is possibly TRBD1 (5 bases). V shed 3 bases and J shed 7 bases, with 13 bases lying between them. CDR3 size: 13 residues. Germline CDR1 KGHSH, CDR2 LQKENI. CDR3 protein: CASSPQGTREQYV. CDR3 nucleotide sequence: TGTGCCAGCTCACCTCAGGGAACGAGGGAGCAGTACGTC.

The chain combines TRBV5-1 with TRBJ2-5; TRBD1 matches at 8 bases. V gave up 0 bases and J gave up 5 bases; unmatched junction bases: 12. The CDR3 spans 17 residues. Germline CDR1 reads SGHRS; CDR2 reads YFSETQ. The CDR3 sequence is CASSLAGGQAQAETQYF. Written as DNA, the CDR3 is TGCGCCAGCAGCTTGGCAGGGGGACAGGCCCAGGCGGAGACCCAGTACTTC.

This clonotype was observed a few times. CDR3: CASSDPGQPYTDTQYF. The DNA for the CDR3 is TGTGCCAGCAGTGACCCGGGACAACCCTACACAGATACGCAGTATTTT. The chain employs TRBV6-2 or TRBV6-3 and TRBJ2-3, with D possibly matching TRBD1 (6 bases). The CDR3 spans 16 residues. Germline V gene lookup returns CDR1 MNHEY and CDR2 SVGEGT. V lost 5 bases and J 2 bases, leaving 17 bases between the germline ends.